A single sample gave rise to the 8 T cell receptor beta chains below, sequenced in a study of cytomegalovirus exposure and HLA in healthy donors. Primers included in the PCR were 60 Vbeta and 13 Jbeta primers. The data were produced by immunoSEQ multiplex PCR, yet TCRdb's version contains in-frame clones alone and is incomplete. The table lists roughly 190,000 clones, about 89% of them singletons. The sample taken for sequencing was PBMCs. These receptors were taken from a man in his thirties or forties in good health and CMV-seronegative.

J is TRBJ2-7 and V is TRBV11-2, with TRBD1 as a possible D gene (6 bases). CDR1 and CDR2 (germline): SGHAT, FQNNGV. Trimming took off 1 base at V and 3 bases at J, with 19 bases between the two ends. The length of the CDR3 is 17 residues. CDR3 sequence: CASSLGIQGGWGYEQYF. CDR3 in DNA: TGTGCCAGCAGCTTAGGAATTCAAGGGGGATGGGGCTACGAGCAGTACTTC.

The CDR3 DNA reads as TGTGCCAGCTCACCACGTTTGCCCAGGGAAACCTACAATGAGCAGTTCTTC. Amino acids: CASSPRLPRETYNEQFF. V gene TRBV18 combines with J gene TRBJ2-1; tentatively, D is TRBD1 (5 bases). Germline CDR1 reads KGHSH; CDR2 reads LQKENI. The CDR3 covers 17 residues. V gave up 1 base and J gave up 2 bases, with 15 bases separating them.

The genes are TRBV30 and TRBJ1-1; D gene uncertain. V was cut by 3 bases and J by 0 bases, with 11 bases left in between. CDR1 and CDR2 (germline): GTSNPN, SVGIG (reference sequence). The CDR3 contains 14 residues. CDR3 loop: CAWRDGNMNTEAFF. The DNA for the CDR3 is TGTGCCTGGAGAGATGGCAATATGAACACTGAAGCTTTCTTT. Full variable domain (outside the CDR3, taken from reference TRBV30 and TRBJ1-1): SQTIHQWPATLVQPVGSPLSLECTVEGTSNPNLYWYRQAAGRGLQLLFYSVGIGQISSEVPQNLSASRPQDRQFILSSKKLLLSDSGFYLCAWRDGNMNTEAFFGQGTRLTVV.

The chain carries TRBV5-1 and TRBJ2-5; TRBD2 agrees at 8 bases. Germline CDR1 SGHRS, CDR2 YFSETQ. The CDR3 runs 17 residues. V lost 1 base to trimming and J lost 5 bases; unmatched junction nucleotides: 13. CDR3 DNA: TGCGCCAGCAGCTTGTTGACGGCGGGACTAGAAGGGGAGACCCAGTACTTC. This encodes CASSLLTAGLEGETQYF.

The rearrangement uses TRBV5-1 and TRBJ2-3; 8 bases agree with TRBD2. Trimming at V came to 4 bases and at J to 2 bases, leaving 9 bases not matched to a gene. The germline V gene has CDR1 SGHRS and CDR2 YFSETQ. The CDR3 has 16 amino acids. The CDR3 is CASSAETSDYTDTQYF. CDR3 coding DNA: TGCGCCAGCAGCGCCGAGACTAGCGACTACACAGATACGCAGTATTTT.

The V and J genes are TRBV28 and TRBJ1-1; D remains ambiguous. This CDR3 contains 12 residues. Germline assignment: CDR1 MDHEN and CDR2 SYDVKM. Trimming left V 3 bases short and J 11 bases short, with 13 bases between. This CDR3 reads CASSFERSPAFF. CDR3 nucleotide sequence: TGTGCCAGCAGTTTTGAACGGTCCCCCGCTTTCTTT.

The chain couples TRBV7-9 to TRBJ1-4; D is perhaps TRBD1 (5 bases). The CDR3 covers 16 residues. Germline assignment: CDR1 SEHNR and CDR2 FQNEAQ (reference sequence). V was cut by 5 bases and J by 6 bases, with 19 bases left in between. The DNA for the CDR3 is TGTGCCAGCAGCCAAACCGCCGGGACTCGGGATGAAAAACTGTTTTTT. It encodes CASSQTAGTRDEKLFF.

This clone was observed once. The V call is TRBV25-1, the J call TRBJ2-7; D remains ambiguous. Germline V gives CDR1 MGHDK, CDR2 SYGVNS. The CDR3 sequence is 12 residues long. V was clipped by 3 bases and J by 5 bases, with 8 bases between them. The CDR3 DNA follows: TGTGCCAGCAGTGACAGAGGAGACGAGCAGTACTTC. Translated: CASSDRGDEQYF.